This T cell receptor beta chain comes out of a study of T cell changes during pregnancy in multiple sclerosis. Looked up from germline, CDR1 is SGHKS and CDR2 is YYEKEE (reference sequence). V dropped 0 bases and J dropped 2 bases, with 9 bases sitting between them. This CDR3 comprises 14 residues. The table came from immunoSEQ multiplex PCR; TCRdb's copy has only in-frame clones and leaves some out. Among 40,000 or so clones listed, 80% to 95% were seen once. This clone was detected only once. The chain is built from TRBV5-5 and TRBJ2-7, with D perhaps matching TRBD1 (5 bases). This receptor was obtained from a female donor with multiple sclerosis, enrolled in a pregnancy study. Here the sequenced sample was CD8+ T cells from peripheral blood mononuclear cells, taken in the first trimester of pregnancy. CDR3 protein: CASSLAQGPYEQYF. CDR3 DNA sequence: TGTGCCAGCAGCTTGGCGCAGGGTCCCTACGAGCAGTACTTC. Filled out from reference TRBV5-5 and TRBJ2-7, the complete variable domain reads DAGVTQSPTHLIKTRGQQVTLRCSPISGHKSVSWYQQVLGQGPQFIFQYYEKEERGRGNFPDRFSARQFPNYSSELNVNALLLGDSALYLCASSLAQGPYEQYFGPGTRLTVT.